This T cell receptor beta chain comes out of a study of T cell clonotyping in hematopoietic cell transplantation. Comment on this clone: Its antigen is still unknown.

V dropped 0 bases and J dropped 6; count of bases not matched to a gene: 14. The germline V gene has CDR1 SGHRS and CDR2 YFSETQ. CDR3 size: 17 residues. Blood collection times were about day -28 and days 30, 100, 180 posttransplant. Produced via immunoSEQ multiplex PCR; TCRdb's table is partial and in-frame only. The sample contains about 9,300 clones, roughly nine tenths of which appear only once. Overall study findings and caveats: CD4 and CD8 repertoire contributions could not be separated without sorting. At the given depth, recipient repertoires were over 95% de novo clonotypes.

This clonotype was sampled from a human patient who had an allogeneic stem cell transplant, so the T cells may come from the graft donor. The donor label of this sample is uncertain. Some clones in this sample may be carry-over from other donors' samples. The chain links TRBV5-1 to TRBJ2-7; 8 bases are shared with TRBD2. The sequences come from PBMCs, collected 180 days after allogeneic stem cell transplant. For the CDR3, the DNA is TGCGCCAGCAGCTTGGCCGCGACTAGCGATTTACAGAGCGAGCAGTACTTC. Its translation is CASSLAATSDLQSEQYF.